This TCR beta chain was captured in a study of a mutant IDH1 vaccine in newly diagnosed glioma (dated by TCRdb to about 2021). For the wider study: In the chemotherapy-containing groups, vaccination started alongside temozolomide cycles, whereas in patients who had radiotherapy alone it started 4-6 weeks after radiotherapy. Before enrollment, most patients had been given radiochemotherapy with temozolomide as standard therapy, while the rest had received either radiotherapy alone or temozolomide alone. The week-35 safety follow-up took place at visit V12, and the week-47 end of study took place at visit V13. Of the 25 to 40 patients who were treated, 62.5% were male and about 40% were female, and the mean age was around 40 years. Peripheral blood was collected at six visits: V03 (baseline), V05, V07, V10, V12 and V13. Longitudinal TCRB deep sequencing was done for 25 to 30 treated patients, wherever samples were available for exploratory analyses.

In the paper's terms, the time point label means: week 35, safety follow-up. Each vaccine dose, consisting of 300 ug of a 20-mer mutant IDH1 peptide in Montanide, was administered subcutaneously with topical imiquimod. Patients were given eight vaccinations, in weeks 1, 3, 5, 7, 11, 15, 19 and 23, which matched visits V03 through V10. All donors had newly diagnosed IDH1-mutant astrocytomas of WHO grade 3 or 4 that showed loss of nuclear ATRX. The samples were drawn from NOA16, a multicentre, single-arm, open-label phase I trial in Germany that tested a mutant IDH1 peptide vaccine in humans for the first time. The DNeasy Blood and Tissue Kit was used to extract genomic DNA from EDTA blood for TCRB sequencing. With regard to this clone: Its antigen has not been determined. No much larger clone exists at a distance of one base, and base qualities are not known.

The receptor library was made with the immunoSEQ multiplex PCR assay. The hsTCRB Kit was used according to the manufacturer's protocol to amplify rearranged TCR beta chain sequences. An Illumina MiSeq was used to sequence the TCRB libraries. The published analysis was carried out like this. The proprietary platform of the kit vendor was used for demultiplexing, trimming and gene mapping. Imported from immuneACCESS, the table was reduced by TCRdb to in-frame sequences with V and J called. These copies leave out some clones; in studies compared against another copy, an unresolved V gene accounts for under half, and the cause of the remainder is not known. That table furnishes V, J and clone size, whereas the DNA furnished D and trimming. The table for this sample lists roughly 26,000 clones; less than 85% of them were counted only once. The ten largest clones add up to about 31% of the sample. CDR1 and CDR2, looked up from the germline V gene, are SGHDT and YYEEEE. Including the terminal cysteine and phenylalanine, the CDR3 comprises 13 residues. Only CDR3 DNA is held: 39 bases, read in frame from base 1. The V and J ends are trimmed by 2 bases and 7 bases, leaving 12 bases between them.

What the work shows at the level of the full study, not this receptor alone: The authors noted that analyses of patient blood samples could not be reproduced because of sample limitations. Pseudoprogression appeared unrelated to alterations in the top peripheral T cell clonotypes detected by TCRB sequencing. Availability determined which PBMC samples were chosen for TCRB deep sequencing. Across multiple MHC alleles, vaccine-induced immune responses were seen in around 93% of patients.

This clonotype originated in a man in his thirties or forties with glioma. The chain uses TRBV5-6 and TRBJ1-2; TRBD1 is a possible D gene, resting on 6 matching bases. This specimen consisted of PBMCs, obtained from a glioma patient whose treatment included an IDH1 peptide vaccine. The DNA is as follows: TGTGCCAGCAGCTTCCAGGGGTTGGTTGGCTACACCTTC. It translates to CASSFQGLVGYTF.